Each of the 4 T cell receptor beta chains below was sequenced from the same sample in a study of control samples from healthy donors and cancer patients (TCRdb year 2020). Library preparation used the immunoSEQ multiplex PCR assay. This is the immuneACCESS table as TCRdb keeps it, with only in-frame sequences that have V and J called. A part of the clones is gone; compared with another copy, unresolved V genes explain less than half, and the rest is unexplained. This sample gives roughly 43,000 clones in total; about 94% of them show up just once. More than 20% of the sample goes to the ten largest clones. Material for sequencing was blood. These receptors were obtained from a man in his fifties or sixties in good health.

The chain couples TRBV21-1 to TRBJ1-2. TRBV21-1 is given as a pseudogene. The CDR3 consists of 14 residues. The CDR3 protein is CASSEGERRYGYTF. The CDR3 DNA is TGTGCCAGCTCGGAGGGGGAGCGTAGATATGGCTACACCTTC.

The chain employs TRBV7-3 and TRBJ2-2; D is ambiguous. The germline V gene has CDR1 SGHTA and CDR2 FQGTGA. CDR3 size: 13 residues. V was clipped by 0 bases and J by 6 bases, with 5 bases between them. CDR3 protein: CASSLTFAGELFF. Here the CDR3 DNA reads TGTGCCAGCAGCTTAACGTTTGCCGGGGAGCTGTTTTTT.

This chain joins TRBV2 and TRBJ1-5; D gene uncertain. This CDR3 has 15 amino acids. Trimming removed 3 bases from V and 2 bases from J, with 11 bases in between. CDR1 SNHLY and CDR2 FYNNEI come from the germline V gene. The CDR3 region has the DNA TGTGCCAGCAGTGAGTGGAGGGTTGGCAATCAGCCCCAGCATTTT. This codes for CASSEWRVGNQPQHF.

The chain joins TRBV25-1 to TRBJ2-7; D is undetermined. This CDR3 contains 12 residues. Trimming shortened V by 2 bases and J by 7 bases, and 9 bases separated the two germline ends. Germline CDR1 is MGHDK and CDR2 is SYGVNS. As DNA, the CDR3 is TGTGCCAGCAGTGAAGGACGTGGTGAGCAGTACTTC. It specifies CASSEGRGEQYF.